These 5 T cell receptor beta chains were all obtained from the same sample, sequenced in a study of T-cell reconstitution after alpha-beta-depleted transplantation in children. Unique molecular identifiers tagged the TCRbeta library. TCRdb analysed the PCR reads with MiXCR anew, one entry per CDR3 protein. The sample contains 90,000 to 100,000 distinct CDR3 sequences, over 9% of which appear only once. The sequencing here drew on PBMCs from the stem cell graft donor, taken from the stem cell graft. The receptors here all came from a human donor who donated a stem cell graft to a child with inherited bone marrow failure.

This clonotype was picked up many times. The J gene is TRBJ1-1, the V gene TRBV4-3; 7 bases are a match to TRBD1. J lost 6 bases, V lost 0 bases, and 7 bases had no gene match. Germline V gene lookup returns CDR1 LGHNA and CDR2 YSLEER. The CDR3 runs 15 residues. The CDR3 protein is CASSQDSPGTAEAFF. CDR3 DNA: TGCGCCAGCAGCCAAGATTCCCCCGGGACAGCTGAAGCTTTCTTT.

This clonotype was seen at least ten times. The CDR3 DNA sequence: TGCAGCGTTGAAGACCCTTTAGGGAATAACTATGGCTACACCTTC. It translates to CSVEDPLGNNYGYTF. The genes are TRBV29-1 and TRBJ1-2; no clear D gene. Trimming stripped 0 bases from V and 1 base from J, with 12 bases between. Germline V gene sequence: CDR1 SQVTM, CDR2 ANQGSEA. The CDR3 totals 15 residues. Drawing the rest from reference TRBV29-1 and TRBJ1-2, the complete variable domain is SAVISQKPSRDICQRGTSLTIQCQVDSQVTMMFWYRQQPGQSLTLIATANQGSEATYESGFVIDKFPISRPNLTFSTLTVSNMSPEDSSIYLCSVEDPLGNNYGYTFGSGTRLTVV.

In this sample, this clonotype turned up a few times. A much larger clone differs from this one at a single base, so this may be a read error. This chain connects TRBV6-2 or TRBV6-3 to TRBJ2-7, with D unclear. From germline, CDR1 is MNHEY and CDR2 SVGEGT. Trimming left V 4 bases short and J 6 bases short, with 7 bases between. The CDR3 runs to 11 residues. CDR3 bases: TGTGCCAGCAGTTGCTCGAGCGAGCAGTACTTC. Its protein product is CASSCSSEQYF.

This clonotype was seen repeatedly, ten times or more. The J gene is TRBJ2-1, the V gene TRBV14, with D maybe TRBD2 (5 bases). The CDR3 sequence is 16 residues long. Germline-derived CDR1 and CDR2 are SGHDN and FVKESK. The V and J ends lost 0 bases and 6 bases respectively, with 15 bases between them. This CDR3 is CASSQDRRLGGNEQFF. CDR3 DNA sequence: TGTGCCAGCAGCCAAGATAGGCGGCTAGGAGGCAATGAGCAGTTCTTC. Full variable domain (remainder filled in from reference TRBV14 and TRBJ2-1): EAGVTQFPSHSVIEKGQTVTLRCDPISGHDNLYWYRRVMGKEIKFLLHFVKESKQDESGMPNNRFLAERTGGTYSTLKVQPAELEDSGVYFCASSQDRRLGGNEQFFGPGTRLTVL.

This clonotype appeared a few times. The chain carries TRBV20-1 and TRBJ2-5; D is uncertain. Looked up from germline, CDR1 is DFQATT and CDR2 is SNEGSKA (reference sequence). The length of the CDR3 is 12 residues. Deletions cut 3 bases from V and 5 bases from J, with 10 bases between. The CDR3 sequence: CSARPGFETQYF. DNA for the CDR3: TGCAGTGCTAGGCCTGGATTCGAGACCCAGTACTTC.